One sample yielded the 18 T cell receptor beta chains listed below, sequenced in a study of TIL therapy for anti-PD-1-resistant metastatic lung cancer. Time point denoted: pre-treatment sample, taken before nivolumab and TIL therapy. Tumor tissue came from excised metastases, mostly pleural nodules or supraclavicular lymph nodes. This was the immunoSEQ v3 assay. Measured with immunoSEQ multiplex PCR; TCRdb has only the in-frame clones, and not every one. This sample yields tens of thousands of clones, of which 55% to 75% are seen a single time; about 6% belongs to the top ten. The sequenced sample was tumor tissue, obtained at baseline. The receptors shown here come from a person between 25 and 80 years old with non-small cell lung cancer.

The V and J genes are TRBV5-1 and TRBJ2-5, with TRBD2 matching 8 bases. Trimming cost V 5 bases and J 4 bases; bases outside gene matches: 10. This CDR3 comprises 15 residues. Germline CDR1 and CDR2: SGHRS and YFSETQ. The CDR3 here is CASSSDGGAAETQYF. As DNA, the CDR3 is TGCGCCAGCAGTTCAGACGGGGGGGCAGCAGAGACCCAGTACTTC.

This clone was observed many times. V usage is TRBV12-5 and J usage is TRBJ1-1; TRBD1 agrees at 8 bases. The CDR3 loop spans 14 amino acids. Germline assignment: CDR1 LGHNT and CDR2 FRNRAP. Trimming at V came to 0 bases and at J to 7 bases, leaving 4 bases not matched to a gene. CDR3 amino acids: CASGLVDRDYEAFF. The CDR3 DNA follows: TGTGCTAGTGGTTTGGTGGACAGGGACTATGAAGCTTTCTTT.

The chain combines TRBV5-5 with TRBJ2-5; D call uncertain. The V end lost 0 bases, the J end lost 1 base, and 10 bases lay between the germline ends. There are 15 residues in the CDR3. CDR1 and CDR2 from the germline V gene are SGHKS and YYEKEE (reference sequence). CDR3 in DNA: TGTGCCAGCAGCTTGGTGGGCCCCTCCCAAGAGACCCAGTACTTC. It specifies CASSLVGPSQETQYF.

The rearrangement links TRBV23-1 to TRBJ1-1; 10 bases are a match to TRBD1. TRBV23-1 is noted as an ORF with a role that remains uncertain. V lost 7 bases, J lost 5 bases, and 10 bases stayed unmatched. The CDR3 length is 15 residues. For the CDR3, the DNA is TGCGCCAGCATCCGGGACAGGGGTATGATAACTGAAGCTTTCTTT. Translating it yields CASIRDRGMITEAFF.

The V and J genes are TRBV5-1 and TRBJ2-7, with TRBD2 matching 13 bases. The CDR3 has 15 residues. Germline CDR1 is SGHRS and CDR2 is YFSETQ. V trimming: 5 bases; J trimming: 2 bases; junction bases outside the gene matches: 4. The CDR3 DNA reads TGCGCCAGCAGACCTACTAGCGGGAGGGCCTACGAGCAGTACTTC. Translated, it gives CASRPTSGRAYEQYF. The whole variable domain, filled in from reference TRBV5-1 and TRBJ2-7, reads KAGVTQTPRYLIKTRGQQVTLSCSPISGHRSVSWYQQTPGQGLQFLFEYFSETQRNKGNFPGRFSGRQFSNSRSEMNVSTLELGDSALYLCASRPTSGRAYEQYFGPGTRLTVT.

The chain carries TRBV11-2 and TRBJ2-2, with 9 bases matching TRBD2. This CDR3 contains 13 residues. V trimming: 5 bases; J trimming: 8 bases; junction bases outside the gene matches: 3. Germline V gene lookup returns CDR1 SGHAT and CDR2 FQNNGV. Written as DNA, the CDR3 is TGTGCCAGCAGCGGACTAGCGCAAGGGGAGCTGTTTTTT. Translated, it gives CASSGLAQGELFF.

The rearrangement links TRBV4-3 to TRBJ2-1; TRBD2 agrees at 8 bases. Germline V gene sequence: CDR1 LGHNA, CDR2 YSLEER. V lost 2 bases to trimming and J lost 1 base; unmatched junction nucleotides: 4. The CDR3 covers 16 residues. DNA for the CDR3: TGCGCCAGCAGCCAACAAGGACTAGCTTCCTACAATGAGCAGTTCTTC. Protein product: CASSQQGLASYNEQFF.

The V and J genes are TRBV4-3 and TRBJ2-7; 11 bases line up with TRBD1. CDR3 length: 14 amino acids. Trimming took 3 bases from V and 6 from J; bases not matched to a gene: 4. Germline assignment: CDR1 LGHNA and CDR2 YSLEER. CDR3 amino acids: CASSQDRGLGEQYF. DNA of the CDR3: TGCGCCAGCAGCCAGGACAGGGGGCTAGGCGAGCAGTACTTC.

This chain joins TRBV5-1 and TRBJ2-3; TRBD2 is a possible D gene (5 bases). Trimming cost V 2 bases and J 0 bases, with 10 bases left between them. The CDR3 sequence is 15 residues long. Germline assignment: CDR1 SGHRS and CDR2 YFSETQ. CDR3 bases: TGCGCCAGCAGCTTACTCGGGAAAAGCACAGATACGCAGTATTTT. Protein sequence: CASSLLGKSTDTQYF.

The chain couples TRBV5-1 to TRBJ1-5, with a possible D match to TRBD1 (6 bases). The CDR3 has 14 amino acids. V shed 0 bases and J shed 7 bases, with 11 bases lying between them. CDR1 is SGHRS and CDR2 is YFSETQ in the germline V gene. The CDR3 DNA is TGCGCCAGCAGCTTGGGGGTTACAGGGCAGCCCCAGCATTTT. Protein sequence: CASSLGVTGQPQHF.

This clone was observed a single time. The chain employs TRBV15 and TRBJ2-3, with 9 nucleotides matching TRBD1. The ends lost 3 bases at V and 3 bases at J; junction bases unmatched: 4. The CDR3 consists of 15 residues. The germline V gene encodes CDR1 LNHNV and CDR2 YYDKDF (reference sequence). The DNA for the CDR3 is TGTGCCACCAGCAGGACCGGGACAGGGACAGATACGCAGTATTTT. Its translation: CATSRTGTGTDTQYF.

This rearrangement joins TRBV5-6 to TRBJ2-1; D ambiguous. The germline V gene encodes CDR1 SGHDT and CDR2 YYEEEE. V lost 0 bases and J 6 bases, leaving 4 bases between the germline ends. The CDR3 is 12 amino acids. The chain's CDR3 is CASSLAGNEQFF. CDR3 in DNA: TGTGCCAGCAGCTTGGCTGGCAATGAGCAGTTCTTC.

J is TRBJ2-5 and V is TRBV2, with 11 positions matching TRBD1. The CDR3 has 16 amino acids. Germline V gene lookup returns CDR1 SNHLY and CDR2 FYNNEI. The J segment lost 1 base and the V segment lost 6 bases, leaving 7 bases of the junction unmatched. The CDR3 DNA follows: TGTGCCAGCAGACCGGGACAGGGGGGCCCCCAAGAGACCCAGTACTTC. It specifies CASRPGQGGPQETQYF.

Here the CDR3 reads CASSSQGLENQPQHF. The CDR3 DNA is TGTGCCAGCAGCTCGCAGGGGCTTGAGAATCAGCCCCAGCATTTT. The rearrangement uses TRBV5-4 and TRBJ1-5, with D tentatively TRBD1 (6 bases). The V and J ends lost 3 bases and 4 bases respectively, with 14 bases between them. The CDR3 length is 15 residues. The germline CDR1 and CDR2 sequences are SGHNT and YYREEE (reference sequence).

The rearrangement joins TRBV2 to TRBJ2-5, with 7 bases that match TRBD2. Germline loops: CDR1 SNHLY, CDR2 FYNNEI. This CDR3 has 15 amino acids. V gave up 7 bases and J gave up 2 bases; unmatched junction bases: 10. The CDR3 here is CASTKSASGQETQYF. DNA of the CDR3: TGTGCCAGCACGAAATCGGCTAGCGGACAAGAGACCCAGTACTTC.

This rearrangement joins TRBV6-5 to TRBJ1-1; no firm D call. Germline V gene lookup returns CDR1 MNHEY and CDR2 SVGAGI. The CDR3 has 14 amino acids. V was cut by 2 bases and J by 4 bases, with 11 bases left in between. This CDR3 reads CASSYAGPGTEAFF. Here the CDR3 DNA reads TGTGCCAGCAGTTACGCCGGCCCGGGCACTGAAGCTTTCTTT.

V gene TRBV19 combines with J gene TRBJ2-7, with D possibly being TRBD2 (5 bases). V was pared by 8 bases and J by 7 bases, with 15 bases between. Germline CDR1 is LNHDA and CDR2 is SQIVND (reference sequence). This CDR3 is 12 amino acids long. The CDR3 DNA reads TGTGCCAGTGCACATCCCCCGGGGGAGCAGTACTTC. Protein product: CASAHPPGEQYF.

The rearrangement links TRBV7-6 to TRBJ1-2; TRBD1 agrees at 7 bases. Germline CDR1 is SGHVS and CDR2 is FNYEAQ. V was pared by 5 bases and J by 0 bases, with 6 bases of the junction left unmatched. The CDR3 runs 15 residues. The CDR3 protein is CASSQRDSTNYGYTF. As DNA, the CDR3 is TGTGCCAGCAGCCAACGGGACAGTACTAACTATGGCTACACCTTC.